This T cell receptor (beta chain) was sequenced in a study of CD8 T cells in ankylosing spondylitis. Study-level findings and limits: Made up of under 10 highly homologous variants, a TCR beta motif appeared characteristic of ankylosing spondylitis blood. Researchers reportedly found disease-linked clones significantly enriched in matched ankylosing spondylitis synovial fluid.

This clonotype showed up just a few times. What it binds is not known. The TCR beta libraries were generated through quantitative 5'-RACE incorporating molecular barcodes. A single record per CDR3 protein comes from TCRdb applying MiXCR to the 5' RACE reads. The data show approximately 440,000 distinct CDR3 sequences, with roughly 17% seen just once and about 0.94% held by the top ten. The ends were cut back, 2 bases at V and 2 bases at J, with 3 bases in the middle. The length of the CDR3 is 12 residues. The germline V gene has CDR1 SGDLS and CDR2 YYNGEE. V is TRBV9 and J is TRBJ2-3, with D unclear. The sequencing sample was made of blood, either unsorted or a sorted T cell fraction (not recorded which). The TCR comes from a male donor with ankylosing spondylitis. The CDR3 loop reads CASSVFTDTQYF. CDR3 nucleotides: TGTGCCAGCAGCGTGTTCACAGATACGCAGTATTTT. Supplemented by reference TRBV9 and TRBJ2-3, the full variable domain reads DSGVTQTPKHLITATGQRVTLRCSPRSGDLSVYWYQQSLDQGLQFLIQYYNGEERAKGNILERFSAQQFPDLHSELNLSSLELGDSALYFCASSVFTDTQYFGPGTRLTVL.